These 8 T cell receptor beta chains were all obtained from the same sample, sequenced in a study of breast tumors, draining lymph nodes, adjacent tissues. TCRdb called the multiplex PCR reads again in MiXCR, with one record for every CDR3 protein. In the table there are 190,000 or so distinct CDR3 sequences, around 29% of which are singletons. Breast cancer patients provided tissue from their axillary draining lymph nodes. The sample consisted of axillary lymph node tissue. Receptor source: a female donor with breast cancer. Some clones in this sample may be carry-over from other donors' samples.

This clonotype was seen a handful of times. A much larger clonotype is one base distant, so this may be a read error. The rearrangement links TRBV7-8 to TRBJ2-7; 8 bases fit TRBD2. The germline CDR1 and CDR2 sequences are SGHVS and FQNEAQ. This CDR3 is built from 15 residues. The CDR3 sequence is CASSLAETSVYERYF. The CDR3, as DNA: TGTGCCAGCAGCCTGGCGGAGACTAGCGTCTACGAGCGGTACTTC.

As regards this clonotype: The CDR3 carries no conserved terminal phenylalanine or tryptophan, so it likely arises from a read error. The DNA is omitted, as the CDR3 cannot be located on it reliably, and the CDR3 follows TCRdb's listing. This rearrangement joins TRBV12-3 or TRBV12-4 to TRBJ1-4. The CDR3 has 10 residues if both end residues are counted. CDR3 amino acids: CASSAGLAEL.

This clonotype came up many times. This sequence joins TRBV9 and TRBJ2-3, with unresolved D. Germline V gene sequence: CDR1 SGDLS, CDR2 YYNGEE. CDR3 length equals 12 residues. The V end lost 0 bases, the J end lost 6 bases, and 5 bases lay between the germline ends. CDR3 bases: TGTGCCAGCAGCGTAGATAGGGATACGCAGTATTTT. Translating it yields CASSVDRDTQYF.

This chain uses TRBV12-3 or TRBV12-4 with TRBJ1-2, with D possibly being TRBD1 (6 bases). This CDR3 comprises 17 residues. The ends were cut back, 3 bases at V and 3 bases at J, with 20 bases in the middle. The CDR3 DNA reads TGTGCCAGCAGTTTCGCCTGGACGGGGGGCCGGGACTATGGCTACACCTTC. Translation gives CASSFAWTGGRDYGYTF.

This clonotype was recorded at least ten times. The DNA of the CDR3 is TGTGCCATCACGGGCCAGCACGGGGAGACCCAGTACTTC. This translates into CAITGQHGETQYF. The chain has TRBV10-3 and TRBJ2-5; unclear D gene. The germline V and J ends were trimmed by 7 bases and 5 bases, with 14 bases remaining between them. The CDR3 sequence is 13 residues long. Germline V gene lookup returns CDR1 ENHRY and CDR2 SYGVKD.

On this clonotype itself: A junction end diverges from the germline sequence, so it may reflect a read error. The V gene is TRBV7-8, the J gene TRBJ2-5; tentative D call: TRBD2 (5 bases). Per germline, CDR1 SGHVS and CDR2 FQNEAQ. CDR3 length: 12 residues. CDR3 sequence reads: CASRAGKETQKF. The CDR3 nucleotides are TGTGCCAGCAGAGCCGGGAAAGAGACCCAGAAGTTC.

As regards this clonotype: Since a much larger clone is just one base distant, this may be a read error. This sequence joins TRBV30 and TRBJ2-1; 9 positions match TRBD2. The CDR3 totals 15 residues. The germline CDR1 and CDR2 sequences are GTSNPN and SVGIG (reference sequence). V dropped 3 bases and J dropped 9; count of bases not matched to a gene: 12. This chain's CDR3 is CAWRVQVAGVSEQFF. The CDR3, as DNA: TGTGCCTGGAGGGTACAAGTAGCGGGAGTCAGTGAGCAGTTCTTC. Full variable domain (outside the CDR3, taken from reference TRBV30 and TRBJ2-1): SQTIHQWPATLVQPVGSPLSLECTVEGTSNPNLYWYRQAAGRGLQLLFYSVGIGQISSEVPQNLSASRPQDRQFILSSKKLLLSDSGFYLCAWRVQVAGVSEQFFGPGTRLTVL.

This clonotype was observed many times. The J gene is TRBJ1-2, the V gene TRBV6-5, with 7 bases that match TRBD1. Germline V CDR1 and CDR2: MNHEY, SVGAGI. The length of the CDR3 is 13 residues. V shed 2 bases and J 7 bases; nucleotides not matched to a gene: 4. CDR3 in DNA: TGTGCCAGCAGTTACGGACAGGAGGGTGGCTACACCTTC. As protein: CASSYGQEGGYTF.